A selection of T cell receptor beta chains follows, all from one sample in a study of regulatory T cells in long-lasting Graves disease. Via MiXCR, TCRdb re-called the multiplex PCR reads, giving one row per CDR3 protein. The sample has 510,000 or so distinct CDR3 sequences, about 11% seen once; the top ten hold more than 8%. These sequences were also reported in another study, on T cells in Graves' hyperthyroidism and ophthalmopathy.

Sequenced here: peripheral blood mononuclear cells (PBMCs), sampled at new diagnosis, from a patient treated with antithyroid drugs. These receptors all stem from a woman in her thirties with Graves disease. The CDR3 runs from the conserved cysteine through the conserved F or W. Fields, in order: V gene, CDR3 protein.

V: TRBV18
CDR3: CASSPVNTAGNTIYF

V: TRBV6-6
CDR3: CASSYSGQGAYEQYF

V: TRBV7-3
CDR3: CASSSRGGPTETQYF

V: TRBV20-1
CDR3: CSVRGGVVKGEAFF

V: TRBV20-1
CDR3: CSARDSGTENQPQHF

V: TRBV15
CDR3: CATSRASGRTTSTDTQYF

V: TRBV6-2/TRBV6-3
CDR3: CASGVAGELFF

V: TRBV11-1
CDR3: CASSSYRGLAGAGELFF

V: TRBV5-1
CDR3: CASSLFLGVDSPLHF

V: TRBV6-2/TRBV6-3
CDR3: CASHRDGILETQYF

V: TRBV2
CDR3: CASRRDTGPEAFF

V: TRBV19
CDR3: CASRHRGWPGELFF

V: TRBV7-2
CDR3: CASSLQGINQPQHF

V: TRBV5-1
CDR3: CASSLIVGGKNIQYF

V: TRBV6-5
CDR3: CASSYYQPHDWNSPLHF

V: TRBV2
CDR3: CASSEIGGNQPQHF

V: TRBV5-1
CDR3: CASSSGQPNTEAFF

V: TRBV5-1
CDR3: CASSFSADVYEQYF

V: TRBV20-1
CDR3: CSARDASDYNEQFF

V: TRBV2
CDR3: CASSDLRGSGGYGYTF

V: TRBV6-2/TRBV6-3
CDR3: CASRKQGANTEAFF

V: TRBV12-3/TRBV12-4
CDR3: CASSFNRGRGETQYF

V: TRBV30
CDR3: CAWRKGASSGNTIYF

V: TRBV2
CDR3: CASSPRGFGEKLFF

V: TRBV28
CDR3: CASSPGQRKYGYTF

V: TRBV11-2
CDR3: CASSSQGSETQYF

V: TRBV19
CDR3: CASKSGATSYEQYF

V: TRBV5-1
CDR3: CASSSSGTASSYNSPLHF

V: TRBV30
CDR3: CAWTAGTGGRLAKNIQYF

V: TRBV9
CDR3: CASSVEGSLRSSIQYF

V: TRBV18
CDR3: CASSPPKASANVLTF

V: TRBV4-1
CDR3: CASSQDWDHSGANVLTF

V: TRBV11-2
CDR3: CASSLEVDGSYEQYF

V: TRBV6-1
CDR3: CASSTEGSGNTIYF

V: TRBV7-2
CDR3: CASSLWVAGELFF

V: TRBV6-5
CDR3: CASSYRISGNTIYF

V: TRBV7-9
CDR3: CASTPLETQYF

V: TRBV18
CDR3: CASSPTGQFLAFF

V: TRBV11-2
CDR3: CASRYRGGSGSIGNIQYF

V: TRBV20-1
CDR3: CSARDVIKNEQFF

V: TRBV6-5
CDR3: CASSLTGTDSNQPQHF

V: TRBV6-2/TRBV6-3
CDR3: CASSELYGGGYSNQPQHF

V: TRBV28
CDR3: CASRLKGETQYF

V: TRBV11-3
CDR3: CASSLAGGRTEAFF

V: TRBV20-1
CDR3: CSASKDRGGSSPLHF

V: TRBV6-1
CDR3: CASSHFPQGTRTDTQYF

V: TRBV2
CDR3: CASRDRQETQYF